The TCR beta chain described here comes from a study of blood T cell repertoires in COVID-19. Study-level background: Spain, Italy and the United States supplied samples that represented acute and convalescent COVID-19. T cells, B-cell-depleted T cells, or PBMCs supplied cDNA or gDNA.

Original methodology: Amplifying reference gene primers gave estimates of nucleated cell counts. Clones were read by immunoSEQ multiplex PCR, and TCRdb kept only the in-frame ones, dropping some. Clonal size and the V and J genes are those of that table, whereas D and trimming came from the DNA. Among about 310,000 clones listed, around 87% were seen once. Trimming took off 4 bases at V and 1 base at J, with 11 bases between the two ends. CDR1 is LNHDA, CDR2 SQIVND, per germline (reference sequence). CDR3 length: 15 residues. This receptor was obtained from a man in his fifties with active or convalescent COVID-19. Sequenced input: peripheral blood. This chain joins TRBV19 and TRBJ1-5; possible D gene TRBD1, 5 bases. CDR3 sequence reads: CASSKRQISNQPQHF. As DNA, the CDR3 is TGTGCCAGTAGTAAAAGACAGATAAGCAATCAGCCCCAGCATTTT. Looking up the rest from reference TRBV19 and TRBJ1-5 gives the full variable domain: DGGITQSPKYLFRKEGQNVTLSCEQNLNHDAMYWYRQDPGQGLRLIYYSQIVNDFQKGDIAEGYSVSREKKESFPLTVTSAQKNPTAFYLCASSKRQISNQPQHFGDGTRLSIL.